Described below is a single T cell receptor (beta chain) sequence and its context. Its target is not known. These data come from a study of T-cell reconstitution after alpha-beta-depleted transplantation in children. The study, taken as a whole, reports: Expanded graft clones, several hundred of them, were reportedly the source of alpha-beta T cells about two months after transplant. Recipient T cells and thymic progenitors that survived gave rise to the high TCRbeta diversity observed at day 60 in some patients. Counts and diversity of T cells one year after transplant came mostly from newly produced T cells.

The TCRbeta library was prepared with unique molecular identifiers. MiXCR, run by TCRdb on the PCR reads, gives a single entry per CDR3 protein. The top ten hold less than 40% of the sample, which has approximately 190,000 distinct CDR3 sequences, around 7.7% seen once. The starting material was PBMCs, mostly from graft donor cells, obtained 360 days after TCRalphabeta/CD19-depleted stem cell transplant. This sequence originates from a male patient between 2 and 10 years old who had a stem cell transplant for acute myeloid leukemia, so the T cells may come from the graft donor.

The CDR3 region is CSNEGFSGANVLTF. The DNA for the CDR3 is TGCAGCAACGAGGGTTTCTCTGGGGCCAACGTCCTGACTTTC. The rearrangement joins TRBV29-1 to TRBJ2-6; D is possibly TRBD2 (5 bases). V lost 8 bases, J lost 0 bases, and 11 bases lay in between. The germline gives CDR1 SQVTM, CDR2 ANQGSEA. The CDR3 runs 14 residues.